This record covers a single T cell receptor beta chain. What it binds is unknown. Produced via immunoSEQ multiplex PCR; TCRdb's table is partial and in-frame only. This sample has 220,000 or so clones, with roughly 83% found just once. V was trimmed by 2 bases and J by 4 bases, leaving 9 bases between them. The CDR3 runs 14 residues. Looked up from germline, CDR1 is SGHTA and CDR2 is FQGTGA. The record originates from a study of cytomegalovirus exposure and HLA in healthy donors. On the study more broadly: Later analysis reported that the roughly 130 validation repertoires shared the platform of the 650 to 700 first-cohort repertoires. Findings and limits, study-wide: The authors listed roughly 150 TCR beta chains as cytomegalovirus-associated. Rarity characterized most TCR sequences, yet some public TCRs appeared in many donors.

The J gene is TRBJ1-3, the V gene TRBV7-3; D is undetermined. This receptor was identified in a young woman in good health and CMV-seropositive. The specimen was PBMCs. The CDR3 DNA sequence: TGTGCCAGCAGCTTAGCAGGTTCCGGAAACACCATATATTTT. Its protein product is CASSLAGSGNTIYF. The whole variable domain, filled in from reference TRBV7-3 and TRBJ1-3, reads GAGVSQTPSNKVTEKGKYVELRCDPISGHTALYWYRQSLGQGPEFLIYFQGTGAADDSGLPNDRFFAVRPEGSVSTLKIQRTERGDSAVYLCASSLAGSGNTIYFGEGSWLTVV.